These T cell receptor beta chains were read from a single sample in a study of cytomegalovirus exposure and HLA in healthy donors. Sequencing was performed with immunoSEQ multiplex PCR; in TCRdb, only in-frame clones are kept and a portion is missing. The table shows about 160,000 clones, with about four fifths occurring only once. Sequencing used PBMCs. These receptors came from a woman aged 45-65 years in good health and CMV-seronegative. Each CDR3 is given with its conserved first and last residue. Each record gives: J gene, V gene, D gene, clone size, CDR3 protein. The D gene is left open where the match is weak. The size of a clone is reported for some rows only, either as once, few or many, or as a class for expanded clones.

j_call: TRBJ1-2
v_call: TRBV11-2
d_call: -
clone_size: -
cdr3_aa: CASSPLRDQGGYTF

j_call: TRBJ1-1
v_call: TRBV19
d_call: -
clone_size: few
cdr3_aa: CASSFTGNTEAFF

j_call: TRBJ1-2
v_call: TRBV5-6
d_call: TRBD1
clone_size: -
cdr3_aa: CASRGTGDYYGYTF

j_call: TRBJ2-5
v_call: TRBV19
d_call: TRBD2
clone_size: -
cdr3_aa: CASSMGTSGRETQYF

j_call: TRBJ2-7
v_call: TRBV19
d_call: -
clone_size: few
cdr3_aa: CASSKGWAGNVNEQYF

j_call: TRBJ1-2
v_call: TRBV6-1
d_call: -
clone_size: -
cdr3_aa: CASSYWSNYGYTF

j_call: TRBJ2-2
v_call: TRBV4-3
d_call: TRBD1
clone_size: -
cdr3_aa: CASSQDRTGGFPGELFF

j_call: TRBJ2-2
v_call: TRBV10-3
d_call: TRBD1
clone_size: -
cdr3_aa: CAIRATGGNTGELFF

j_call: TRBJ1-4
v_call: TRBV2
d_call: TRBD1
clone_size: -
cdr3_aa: CASTTGQGSNEKLFF

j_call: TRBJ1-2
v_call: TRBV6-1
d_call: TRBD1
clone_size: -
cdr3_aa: CASSAGGYGYTF

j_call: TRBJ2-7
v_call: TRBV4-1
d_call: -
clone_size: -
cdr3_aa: CASSQDPSRGQYF

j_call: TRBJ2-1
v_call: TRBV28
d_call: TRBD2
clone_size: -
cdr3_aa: CAIRIAGAYNEQFF

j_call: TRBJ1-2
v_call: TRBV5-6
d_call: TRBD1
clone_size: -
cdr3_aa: CASSLGDRINYGYTF

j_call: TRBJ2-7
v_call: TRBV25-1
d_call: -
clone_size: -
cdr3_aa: CASSGSRGDYEQYF

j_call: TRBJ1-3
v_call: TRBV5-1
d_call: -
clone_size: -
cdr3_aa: CASSPAGNTIYF

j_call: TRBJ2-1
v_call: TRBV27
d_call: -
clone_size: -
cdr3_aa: CASSFSDYNEQFF

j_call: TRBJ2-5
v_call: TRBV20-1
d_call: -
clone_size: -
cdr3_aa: CSARSQETQYF

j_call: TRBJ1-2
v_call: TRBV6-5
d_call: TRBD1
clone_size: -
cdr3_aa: CASSYAGGNYGYTF

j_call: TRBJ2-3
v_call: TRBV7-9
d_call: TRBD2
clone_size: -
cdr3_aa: CSSSLRTGGLDTQYF

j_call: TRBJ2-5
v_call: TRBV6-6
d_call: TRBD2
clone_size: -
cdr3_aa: CASSSRGLAAWETQYF

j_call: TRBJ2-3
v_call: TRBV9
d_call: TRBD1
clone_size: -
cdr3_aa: CASSAIGTVTDTQYF

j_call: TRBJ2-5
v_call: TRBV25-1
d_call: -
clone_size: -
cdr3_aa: CASSDGSGETQYF

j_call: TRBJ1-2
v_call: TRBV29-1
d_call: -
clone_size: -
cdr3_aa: CSVEERQYYGYTF

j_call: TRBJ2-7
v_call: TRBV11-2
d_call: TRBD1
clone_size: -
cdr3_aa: CASSPRGTGPGEQYF

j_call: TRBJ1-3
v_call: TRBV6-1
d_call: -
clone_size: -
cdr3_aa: CASSEPGAGSGNTIYF

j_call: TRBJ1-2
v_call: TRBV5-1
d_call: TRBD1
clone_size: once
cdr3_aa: CASSAGTGFSNYGYTF

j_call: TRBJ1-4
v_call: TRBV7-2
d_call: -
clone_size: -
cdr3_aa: CASSLNEKLFF

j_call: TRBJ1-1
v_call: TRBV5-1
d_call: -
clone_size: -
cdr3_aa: CASSVVSNTEAFF

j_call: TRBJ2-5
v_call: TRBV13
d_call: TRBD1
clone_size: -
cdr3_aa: CASSSGQGVWEETQYF

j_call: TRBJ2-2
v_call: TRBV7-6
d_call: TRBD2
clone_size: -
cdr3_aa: CASAGLARSTGELFF

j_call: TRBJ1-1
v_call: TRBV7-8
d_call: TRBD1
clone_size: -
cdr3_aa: CASSSPTGTQRMNTEAFF

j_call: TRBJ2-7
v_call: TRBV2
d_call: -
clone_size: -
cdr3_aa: CASSDGGYEQYF

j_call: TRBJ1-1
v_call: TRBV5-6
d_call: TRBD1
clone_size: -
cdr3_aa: CASSETGDEGTEAFF

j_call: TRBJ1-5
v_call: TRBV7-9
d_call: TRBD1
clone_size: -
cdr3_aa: CASSTGTGVSPQHF

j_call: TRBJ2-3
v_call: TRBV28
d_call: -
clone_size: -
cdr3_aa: CASSLLIRGATSTDTQYF

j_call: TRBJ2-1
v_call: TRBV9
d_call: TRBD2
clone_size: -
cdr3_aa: CASSVNAEEDEGGEQFF

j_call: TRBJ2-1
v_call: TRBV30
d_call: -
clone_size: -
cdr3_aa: CAWSGALYRPSDVYNEQFF

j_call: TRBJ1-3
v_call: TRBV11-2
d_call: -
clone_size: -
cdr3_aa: CASSPIEGDSGNTIYF

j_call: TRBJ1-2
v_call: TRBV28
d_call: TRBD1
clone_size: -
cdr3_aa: CASSLPGTALAFGYGYTF

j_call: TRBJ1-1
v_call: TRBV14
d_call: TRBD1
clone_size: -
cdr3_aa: CASSPRQGAEAFF

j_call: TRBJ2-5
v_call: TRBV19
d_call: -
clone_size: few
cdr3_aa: CASSMRSTREAQYF

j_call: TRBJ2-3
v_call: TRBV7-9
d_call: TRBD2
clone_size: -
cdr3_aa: CASSRTSGRAQDTQYF

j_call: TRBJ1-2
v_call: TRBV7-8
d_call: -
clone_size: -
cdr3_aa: CASSPFGTPNYGYTF

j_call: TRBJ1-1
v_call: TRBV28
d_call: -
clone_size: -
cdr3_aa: CASSGGGQTEAFF

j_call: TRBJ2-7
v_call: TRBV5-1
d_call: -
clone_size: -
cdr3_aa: CASSLLQASGNEQYF

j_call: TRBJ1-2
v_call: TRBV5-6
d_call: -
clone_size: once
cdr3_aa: CASSDGQLYGYTF

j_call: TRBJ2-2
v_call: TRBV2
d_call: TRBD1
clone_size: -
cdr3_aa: CASTRQGLVGELFF

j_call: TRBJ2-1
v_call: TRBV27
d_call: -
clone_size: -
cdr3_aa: CASSLSGRGLSSYNEQFF

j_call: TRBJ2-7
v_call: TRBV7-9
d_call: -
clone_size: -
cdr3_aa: CASSLAIPSAGEQYF

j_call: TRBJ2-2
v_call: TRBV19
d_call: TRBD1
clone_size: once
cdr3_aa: CASRTGTGLTGELFF

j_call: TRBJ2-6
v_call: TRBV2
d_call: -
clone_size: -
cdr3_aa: CASSEGSSGANVLTF

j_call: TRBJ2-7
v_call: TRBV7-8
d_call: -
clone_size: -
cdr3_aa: CASSSFASRTYEQYF

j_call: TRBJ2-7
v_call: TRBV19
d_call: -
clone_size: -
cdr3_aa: CASSIRDINEQYF